Listed here is a single T cell receptor beta chain. This CDR3 is built from 15 residues. Unmatched junction bases numbered 7, after V lost 4 bases and J lost 2 bases. CDR1 and CDR2 from the germline V gene are SGHTA and FQGNSA. This entry is derived from a study of cytotoxic CD8 clonotypes in ibrutinib-treated CLL. Here immunoSEQ multiplex PCR was the method, and the copy in TCRdb shows in-frame clones only, minus some. The sample carries approximately 140,000 clones, under 95% recorded once. This specimen consisted of PBMCs, obtained after 12 months of ibrutinib treatment. The J gene is TRBJ2-7, the V gene TRBV7-2; 8 nucleotides align to TRBD1. This TCR was recovered from a human donor with chronic lymphocytic leukemia. The CDR3 DNA follows: TGTGCCAGCAGCTACCAGGGGGCGCAAACCTACGAGCAGTACTTC. Its protein is CASSYQGAQTYEQYF.